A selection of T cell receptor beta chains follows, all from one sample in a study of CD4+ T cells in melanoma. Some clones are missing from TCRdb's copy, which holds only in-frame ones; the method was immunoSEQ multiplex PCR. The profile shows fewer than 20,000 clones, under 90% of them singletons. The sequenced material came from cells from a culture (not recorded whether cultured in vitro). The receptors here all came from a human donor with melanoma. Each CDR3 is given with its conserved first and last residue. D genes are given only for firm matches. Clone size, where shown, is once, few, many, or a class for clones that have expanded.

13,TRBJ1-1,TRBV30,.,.,CAWRHNRVTEAFF,TGTGCCTGGCGTCACAACAGGGTTACTGAAGCTTTCTTT
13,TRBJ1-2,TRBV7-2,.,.,CASSIKTGTGYTF,TGTGCCAGCAGCATAAAAACCGGGACAGGCTACACCTTC
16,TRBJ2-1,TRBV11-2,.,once,CASSTLARLGNNEQFF,TGTGCCAGCAGCACCCTTGCCAGGTTGGGAAACAATGAGCAGTTCTTC
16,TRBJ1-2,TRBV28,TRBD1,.,CASSWGGTGGGYGYTF,TGTGCCAGCAGTTGGGGAGGGACAGGGGGCGGGTATGGCTACACCTTC
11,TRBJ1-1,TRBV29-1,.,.,CSVVTGMVAFF,TGCAGCGTTGTAACCGGGATGGTAGCTTTCTTT
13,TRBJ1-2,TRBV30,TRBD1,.,CAWLGQGVGGYTF,TGTGCCTGGCTTGGACAGGGAGTAGGTGGCTACACCTTC
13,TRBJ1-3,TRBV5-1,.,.,CASSLAGSNTIYF,TGCGCCAGCAGCTTGGCTGGGTCAAACACCATATATTTT
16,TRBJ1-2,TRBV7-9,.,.,CASSLIWSEANYGYTF,TGTGCCAGCAGCTTAATTTGGTCAGAAGCTAACTATGGCTACACCTTC
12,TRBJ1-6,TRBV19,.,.,CASSIGYSPLHF,TGTGCCAGTAGTATTGGCTATTCACCCCTCCACTTT
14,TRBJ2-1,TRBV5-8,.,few,CASEKGVVYNEQFF,TGTGCCAGCGAAAAGGGAGTGGTCTACAATGAGCAGTTCTTC
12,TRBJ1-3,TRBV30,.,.,CAWRRFGNTIYF,TGTGCCTGGAGACGGTTTGGAAACACCATATATTTT
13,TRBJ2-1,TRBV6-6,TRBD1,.,CASRGDRDYEQFF,TGTGCCAGCAGGGGGGACAGGGACTATGAGCAGTTCTTC
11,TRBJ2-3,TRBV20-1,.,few,CSAKYTDTQYF,TGCAGTGCTAAATACACAGATACGCAGTATTTT
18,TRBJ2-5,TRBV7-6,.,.,CASSFSRAVGGPQETQYF,TGTGCCAGCAGCTTCTCTCGGGCCGTGGGGGGTCCCCAAGAGACCCAGTACTTC
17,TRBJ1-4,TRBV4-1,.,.,CASSQGLRAGSNEKLFF,TGCGCCAGCAGCCAAGGTTTGAGGGCAGGATCTAATGAAAAACTGTTTTTT
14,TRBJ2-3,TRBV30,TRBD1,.,CAWTQGASTDTQYF,TGTGCCTGGACACAGGGGGCCTCCACAGATACGCAGTATTTT
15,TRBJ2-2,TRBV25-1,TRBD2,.,CASEVSGGNTGELFF,TGTGCCAGTGAGGTTAGCGGGGGAAACACCGGGGAGCTGTTTTTT
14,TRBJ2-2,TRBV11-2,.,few,CASSERAVTGELFF,TGTGCCAGCAGCGAACGGGCCGTCACCGGGGAGCTGTTTTTT
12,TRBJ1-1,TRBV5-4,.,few,CASSTENTEAFF,TGTGCCAGCAGCACGGAAAACACTGAAGCTTTCTTT
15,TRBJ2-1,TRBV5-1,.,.,CASSLGGSSYNEQFF,TGCGCCAGCAGCTTGGGCGGTAGCTCCTACAATGAGCAGTTCTTC
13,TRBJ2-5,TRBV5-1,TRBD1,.,CASSGQGRETQYF,TGCGCCAGCAGCGGACAGGGGAGGGAGACCCAGTACTTC
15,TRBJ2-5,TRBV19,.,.,CASTLTSTSLETQYF,TGTGCCAGTACCCTCACCAGCACATCCCTGGAGACCCAGTACTTC
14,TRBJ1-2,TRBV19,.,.,CASSMPLTGSGYTF,TGTGCCAGTAGTATGCCCCTCACCGGCTCTGGCTACACCTTC
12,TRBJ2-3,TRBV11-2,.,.,CASSLGINTQYF,TGTGCCAGCAGCTTAGGAATAAATACGCAGTATTTT
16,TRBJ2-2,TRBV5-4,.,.,CASHGGGAANTGELFF,TGTGCCAGCCACGGAGGGGGGGCAGCGAACACCGGGGAGCTGTTTTTT
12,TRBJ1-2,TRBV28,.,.,CASGDRGYGYTF,TGTGCCAGCGGGGACCGGGGCTATGGCTACACCTTC
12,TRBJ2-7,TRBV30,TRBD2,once,CAWSRGGNEQYF,TGTGCCTGGAGTCGGGGGGGCAACGAGCAGTACTTC
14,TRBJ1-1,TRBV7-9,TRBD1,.,CASRRQGENTEAFF,TGTGCCAGCCGACGACAGGGGGAGAACACTGAAGCTTTCTTT
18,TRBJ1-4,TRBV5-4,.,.,CASSLTKFAGTGNEKLFF,TGTGCCAGCAGCTTGACCAAGTTTGCAGGGACGGGTAATGAAAAACTGTTTTTT
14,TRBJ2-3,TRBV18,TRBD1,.,CASSPGQGALTQYF,TGTGCCAGCTCACCAGGTCAGGGGGCGCTTACGCAGTATTTT
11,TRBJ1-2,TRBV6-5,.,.,CATMKADGYTF,TGTGCCACCATGAAGGCCGATGGCTACACCTTC
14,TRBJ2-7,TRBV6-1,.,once,CASSPLGGGYEQYF,TGTGCCAGCAGTCCCTTAGGGGGGGGCTACGAGCAGTACTTC
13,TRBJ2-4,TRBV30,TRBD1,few,CAWSGTGKNIQYF,TGTGCCTGGAGCGGGACAGGCAAAAACATTCAGTACTTC
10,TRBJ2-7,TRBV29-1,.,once,CSVDDDRKYF,TGCAGCGTTGACGACGACCGGAAGTACTTC
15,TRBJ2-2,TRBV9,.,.,CASSVLPGNTGELFF,TGTGCCAGCAGCGTCCTTCCGGGGAACACCGGGGAGCTGTTTTTT
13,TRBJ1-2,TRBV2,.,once,CASSEDRIYGYTF,TGTGCCAGCAGTGAGGATAGGATATATGGCTACACCTTC
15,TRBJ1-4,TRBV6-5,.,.,CASSYYPSVREKLFF,TGTGCCAGCAGTTACTATCCCTCCGTCCGGGAAAAACTGTTTTTT
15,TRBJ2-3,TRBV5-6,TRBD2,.,CASSTGLAGTDTQYF,TGTGCCAGCAGCACCGGACTAGCGGGCACAGATACGCAGTATTTT
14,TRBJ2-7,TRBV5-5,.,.,CASSLAERDYEQYF,TGTGCCAGCAGCTTGGCCGAGAGGGATTACGAGCAGTACTTC
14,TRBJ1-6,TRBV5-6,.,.,CASSLVQTGSPLHF,TGTGCCAGCAGCTTGGTACAGACCGGGTCACCCCTCCACTTT
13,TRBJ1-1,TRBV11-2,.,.,CASRRMLAPEAFF,TGTGCCAGTAGGCGAATGCTAGCTCCCGAAGCTTTCTTT
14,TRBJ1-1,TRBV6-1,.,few,CASSDGQGIPEAFF,TGTGCCAGCAGTGACGGCCAGGGTATTCCTGAAGCTTTCTTT
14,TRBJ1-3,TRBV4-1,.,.,CASSDLGGRNTIYF,TGCGCCAGCAGCGATCTTGGTGGTCGAAACACCATATATTTT
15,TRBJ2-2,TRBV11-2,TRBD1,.,CASSFRDSDTGELFF,TGTGCCAGCAGCTTTAGGGACAGCGACACCGGGGAGCTGTTTTTT
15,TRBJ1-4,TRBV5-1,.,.,CASSLDGITNEKLFF,TGCGCCAGCAGCTTGGACGGAATAACTAATGAAAAACTGTTTTTT
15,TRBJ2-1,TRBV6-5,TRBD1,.,CAIRSGQGFKNEQFF,TGTGCCATCCGTTCCGGACAGGGTTTTAAGAATGAGCAGTTCTTC
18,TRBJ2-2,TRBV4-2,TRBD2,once,CASSQEPSGGSNTGELFF,TGTGCCAGCAGCCAAGAGCCTAGCGGGGGTTCGAACACCGGGGAGCTGTTTTTT
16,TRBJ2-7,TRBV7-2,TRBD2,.,CASSLRPGGLTYEQYF,TGTGCCAGCAGCCTCCGGCCGGGGGGGTTAACCTACGAGCAGTACTTC
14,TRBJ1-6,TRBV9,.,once,CASSADPLNSPLHF,TGTGCCAGCAGCGCGGATCCCCTTAATTCACCCCTCCACTTT
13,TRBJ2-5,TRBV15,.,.,CATSKTSLKTQYF,TGTGCCACCAGCAAGACTAGTTTGAAGACCCAGTACTTC
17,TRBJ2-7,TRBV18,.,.,CASSPPYFGANSYEQYF,TGTGCCAGCTCACCACCGTATTTCGGGGCTAACTCCTACGAGCAGTACTTC
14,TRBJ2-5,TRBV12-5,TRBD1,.,CASGTGGQAETQYF,TGTGCTAGTGGAACCGGGGGACAGGCAGAGACCCAGTACTTC
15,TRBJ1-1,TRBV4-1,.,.,CASSQGRGLSTEAFF,TGCGCCAGCAGCCAAGGGCGGGGTTTGAGCACTGAAGCTTTCTTT
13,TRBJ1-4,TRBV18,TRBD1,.,CASSRQGNEKLFF,TGTGCCAGCTCTCGACAGGGCAATGAAAAACTGTTTTTT
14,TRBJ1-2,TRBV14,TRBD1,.,CASSHERGLVGYTF,TGTGCCAGCAGCCATGAAAGGGGGCTGGTTGGCTACACCTTC
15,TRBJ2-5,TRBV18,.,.,CASSPVMGEQETQYF,TGTGCCAGCTCACCTGTTATGGGGGAACAAGAGACCCAGTACTTC
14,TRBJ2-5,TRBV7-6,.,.,CASSLGPAQETQYF,TGTGCCAGCAGCTTAGGTCCAGCTCAAGAGACCCAGTACTTC
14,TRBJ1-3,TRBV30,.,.,CAWRETGSRNTIYF,TGTGCCTGGAGGGAAACAGGGTCCCGGAACACCATATATTTT
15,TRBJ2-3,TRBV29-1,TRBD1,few,CSVPARQGATDTQYF,TGCAGCGTTCCGGCGAGACAGGGGGCCACAGATACGCAGTATTTT
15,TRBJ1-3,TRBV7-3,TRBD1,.,CASSKTGNGGNTIYF,TGTGCCAGCAGCAAGACAGGGAACGGTGGAAACACCATATATTTT